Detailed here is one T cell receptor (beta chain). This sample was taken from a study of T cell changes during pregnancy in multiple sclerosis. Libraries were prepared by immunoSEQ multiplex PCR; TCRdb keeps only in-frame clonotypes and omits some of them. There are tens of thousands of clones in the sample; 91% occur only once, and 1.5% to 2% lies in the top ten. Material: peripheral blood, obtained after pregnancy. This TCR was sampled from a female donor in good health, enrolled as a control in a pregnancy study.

CDR3 coding DNA: TGTGCCAGCAGCCGGGACAGGGCCTGGAACTATGGCTACACCTTC. Protein sequence: CASSRDRAWNYGYTF. V gene TRBV14 combines with J gene TRBJ1-2; the match to TRBD1 covers 9 bases. CDR1 SGHDN and CDR2 FVKESK come from the germline V gene. V lost 4 bases and J lost 2; bases outside the gene matches: 5. CDR3 length equals 15 residues.